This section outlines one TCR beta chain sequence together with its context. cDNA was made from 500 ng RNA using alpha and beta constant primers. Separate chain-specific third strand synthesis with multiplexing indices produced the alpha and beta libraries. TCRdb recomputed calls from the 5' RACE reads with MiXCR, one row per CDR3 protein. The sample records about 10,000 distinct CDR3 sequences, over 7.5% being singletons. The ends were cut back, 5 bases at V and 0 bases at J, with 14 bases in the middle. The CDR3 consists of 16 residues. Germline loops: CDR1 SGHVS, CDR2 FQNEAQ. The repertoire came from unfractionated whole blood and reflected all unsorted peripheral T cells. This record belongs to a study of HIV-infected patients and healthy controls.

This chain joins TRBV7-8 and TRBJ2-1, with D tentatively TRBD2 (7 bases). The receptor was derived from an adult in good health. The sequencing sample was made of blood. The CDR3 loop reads CASSPSGGGSYNEQFF. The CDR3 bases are TGTGCCAGCAGCCCTAGCGGAGGGGGCTCCTACAATGAGCAGTTCTTC.